The entry below gives a single T cell receptor (beta chain) sequence along with its context. Its cognate antigen is unknown. This CDR3 spans 15 amino acids. Germline values: CDR1 MNHNS, CDR2 SASEGT. The V end was cut by 2 bases, the J end by 0 bases, with 8 bases between. These data are taken from a study of identical twins. Findings and caveats of the study: Conclusions were drawn cross-sectionally by statistical analysis, without following the same donors. While abundant cord blood beta clonotypes carried fewer insertions, memory repertoires showed no such pattern. Among monozygotic twins, out-of-frame TCR alpha sharing exceeded what models predicted.

Addition of a universal primer site occurred through template switching, and cDNA carried unique molecular identifiers. Via MiXCR, TCRdb re-called the 5' RACE reads, giving one row per CDR3 protein. The table shows about 530,000 distinct CDR3 sequences, with roughly 15% occurring only once. This same sample was also part of a study on yellow fever vaccine responses in identical twins.

The sample taken for sequencing was CD4+ T cells sorted from blood. The sequence was obtained from a woman between 18 and 30 years old in good health. The chain combines TRBV6-1 with TRBJ2-1; D is ambiguous. The chain's CDR3 is CASSESPFSYNEQFF. The CDR3 bases are TGTGCCAGCAGTGAATCTCCCTTCTCCTACAATGAGCAGTTCTTC.